This T cell receptor (beta chain) comes out of a study of shared clonotypes between healthy human individuals. To note about this clone: The antigen is undetermined.

Findings and limits, study-wide: Despite large depth, rarefaction showed incomplete sorted-subset sequencing.

Only in-frame clones appear in the TCRdb table, and some are missing; sequencing was by immunoSEQ multiplex PCR. In the table there are about 2.2 million clones, around 95% of which are singletons. Trimming stripped 8 bases from V and 8 bases from J, with 21 bases between. The CDR3 contains 15 residues. CDR1 and CDR2 from the germline V gene are LNHNV and YYDKDF (reference sequence). CD45RO negativity and positive selection for CCR7 defined naive CD8 cells, a population that excluded terminally differentiated effector memory CD45RA+ cells. This clonotype originated in a man between 18 and 29 years old in good health. Some clones in this sample may be carry-over from other donors' samples. The specimen sequenced was naive CD8+ T cells from PBMCs. V and J are TRBV15 and TRBJ2-2, with a tentative D call TRBD1 (6 bases). As DNA, the CDR3 is TGTGCCACCTCGGACTCCAGGATTGGGACAGGGGAGCTGTTTTTT. It codes for CATSDSRIGTGELFF.